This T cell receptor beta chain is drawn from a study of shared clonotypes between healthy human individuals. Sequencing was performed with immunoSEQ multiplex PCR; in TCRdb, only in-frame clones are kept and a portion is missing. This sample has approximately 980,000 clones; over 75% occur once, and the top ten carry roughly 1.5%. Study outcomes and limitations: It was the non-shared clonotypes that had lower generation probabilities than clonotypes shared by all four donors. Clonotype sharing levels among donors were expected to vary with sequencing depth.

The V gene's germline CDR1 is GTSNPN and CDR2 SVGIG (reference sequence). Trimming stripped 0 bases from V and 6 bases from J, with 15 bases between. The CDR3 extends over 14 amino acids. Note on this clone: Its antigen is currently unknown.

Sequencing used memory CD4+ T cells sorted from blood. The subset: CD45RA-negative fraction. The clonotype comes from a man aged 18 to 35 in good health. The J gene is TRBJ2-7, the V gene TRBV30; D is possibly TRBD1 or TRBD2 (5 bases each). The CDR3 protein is CAWSVPFRGGEQYF. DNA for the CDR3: TGTGCCTGGAGTGTACCGTTCCGGGGCGGCGAGCAGTACTTC.